Below are 17 T cell receptor beta chains sequenced from a single sample in a study of cytomegalovirus exposure and HLA in healthy donors. In the PCR, 60 Vbeta and 13 Jbeta primers were used. The data were produced by immunoSEQ multiplex PCR, yet TCRdb's version contains in-frame clones alone and is incomplete. The sample lists roughly 130,000 clones, 80% occurring once. The source material was PBMCs. All receptors come from a man between 25 and 39 years old in good health and CMV-seronegative.

This clone showed up just once. The rearrangement joins TRBV5-1 to TRBJ2-3; D is ambiguous. V dropped 0 bases and J dropped 0 bases, with 11 bases sitting between them. Germline V lookup: CDR1 SGHRS, CDR2 YFSETQ. The CDR3 spans 16 residues. CDR3 protein: CASSLGLPHSTDTQYF. As DNA, the CDR3 is TGCGCCAGCAGCTTGGGGCTTCCCCATAGCACAGATACGCAGTATTTT.

This sequence joins TRBV19 and TRBJ2-2; TRBD2 matches 7 bases. This CDR3 region has 14 residues. Germline CDR1 reads LNHDA; CDR2 reads SQIVND (reference sequence). The junction had 2 bases not matched to a gene; V was cut back by 7 bases and J by 0 bases. CDR3 coding DNA: TGTGCCAGTACTAGCGGCACGAACACCGGGGAGCTGTTTTTT. The encoded protein is CASTSGTNTGELFF.

V and J are TRBV7-9 and TRBJ1-2; D not certain. The germline V gene encodes CDR1 SEHNR and CDR2 FQNEAQ (reference sequence). With 1 base removed from V and 4 bases from J, the gap between germline ends came to 4 bases. The CDR3 is 12 residues long. The CDR3 loop reads CASSLGSYGYTF. The CDR3 bases are TGTGCCAGCAGCTTAGGGAGCTATGGCTACACCTTC.

The chain couples TRBV18 to TRBJ2-5; unclear D gene. The CDR3 is made up of 11 amino acids. V was cut by 3 bases and J by 7 bases, with 6 bases left in between. Germline loops: CDR1 KGHSH, CDR2 LQKENI. The CDR3 bases are TGTGCCAGCTCACCGGAGCGGACCCAGTACTTC. This sequence encodes CASSPERTQYF.

This sequence joins TRBV5-1 and TRBJ2-1; 10 positions match TRBD2. V was pared by 2 bases and J by 1 base, with 3 bases of the junction left unmatched. This CDR3 is 16 amino acids long. In germline, CDR1 is SGHRS, CDR2 YFSETQ. The CDR3 bases are TGCGCCAGCAGCTTAGAAGCGGGAGGGTCCTACAATGAGCAGTTCTTC. The encoded protein is CASSLEAGGSYNEQFF.

The chain recombines TRBV27 with TRBJ2-3; 9 nucleotides align to TRBD2. Germline V gene lookup returns CDR1 MNHEY and CDR2 SMNVEV (reference sequence). The length of the CDR3 is 14 residues. The trim removed 3 bases at V and 6 bases at J, leaving 4 bases unmatched. CDR3 in amino acids: CASSLRSGRDTQYF. The DNA for the CDR3 is TGTGCCAGCAGTTTGAGGAGCGGGAGGGATACGCAGTATTTT.

J is TRBJ1-2 and V is TRBV19; perhaps TRBD1 as D (6 bases). The CDR3 runs to 14 residues. Trimming left V 3 bases short and J 2 bases short, with 10 bases between. The germline gives CDR1 LNHDA, CDR2 SQIVND (reference sequence). As DNA, the CDR3 is TGTGCCAGTAGTATCCGGGGGGGCAACTATGGCTACACCTTC. Amino acids: CASSIRGGNYGYTF.

This clone was observed a handful of times. The V and J genes are TRBV30 and TRBJ1-1; TRBD1 aligns across 7 bases. The CDR3 is 14 residues long. The germline V gene has CDR1 GTSNPN and CDR2 SVGIG (reference sequence). J lost 5 bases, V lost 0 bases, and 6 bases had no gene match. CDR3: CAWSVSGGETEAFF. Written as DNA, the CDR3 is TGTGCCTGGAGTGTATCAGGGGGAGAAACTGAAGCTTTCTTT.

This clone was recorded a few times. The genes are TRBV6-5 and TRBJ2-7; no firm D call. V was cut by 6 bases and J by 2 bases, with 5 bases left in between. This CDR3 spans 11 amino acids. Germline V lookup: CDR1 MNHEY, CDR2 SVGAGI. CDR3 bases: TGTGCCAGCAGCACAGCCTACGAGCAGTACTTC. Protein sequence: CASSTAYEQYF.

The J gene is TRBJ1-2, the V gene TRBV6-5, with D perhaps TRBD1 (5 bases). This CDR3 is 15 amino acids long. Trimming pared 5 bases from V and 0 bases from J, leaving 13 bases between. The germline V gene encodes CDR1 MNHEY and CDR2 SVGAGI. CDR3 sequence reads: CASSTAGSPNYGYTF. CDR3 nucleotides: TGTGCCAGCAGTACAGCAGGGTCCCCTAACTATGGCTACACCTTC.

The genes are TRBV11-3 and TRBJ2-5; a weak D match, TRBD2 (6 bases). CDR1 is SGHNT and CDR2 is YENEEA in the germline V gene. V was trimmed by 5 bases and J by 11 bases, leaving 21 bases between them. CDR3 length equals 14 residues. CDR3 in amino acids: CASSPGTDRREQYF. The CDR3 nucleotides read TGTGCCAGCAGCCCCGGGACCGACCGTCGGGAGCAGTACTTC.

This clone was seen only once. At one boundary the junction diverges from the germline segment, which might be a read error. This chain uses TRBV7-7 with TRBJ2-7; D is unclear. Germline values: CDR1 SSHAT, CDR2 FNYEAQ (reference sequence). The CDR3 consists of 15 residues. The CDR3 region has the DNA TGTGCTAGCAGCTTAGGTACCGGGTCGTCCTACGAGCAGTACTTC. Translated, it gives CASSLGTGSSYEQYF. The whole variable domain, filled in from reference TRBV7-7 and TRBJ2-7, reads GAGVSQSPRYKVTKRGQDVTLRCDPISSHATLYWYQQALGQGPEFLTYFNYEAQPDKSGLPSDRFSAERPEGSISTLTIQRTEQRDSAMYRCASSLGTGSSYEQYFGPGTRLTVT.

V and J are TRBV11-2 and TRBJ1-4; tentatively, D is TRBD1 (5 bases). V was trimmed by 2 bases and J by 5 bases, leaving 9 bases between them. Per the germline V gene, CDR1 is SGHAT and CDR2 is FQNNGV. The CDR3 spans 14 residues. The CDR3 is CASSLLDSNEKLFF. The CDR3 DNA reads TGTGCCAGCAGCTTACTAGACAGCAATGAAAAACTGTTTTTT.

A word on this clone: Germline is not matched at one junction end, which may reflect a read error. V is TRBV7-9 and J is TRBJ2-7, with 7 bases matching TRBD1. CDR3 length: 14 residues. CDR1 SEHNR and CDR2 FQNEAQ come from the germline V gene (reference sequence). CDR3 sequence: CSSSQRTGVYEQYF. The CDR3 DNA reads TGTTCCAGCAGTCAACGGACAGGAGTCTACGAGCAGTACTTC.

The CDR3 coding sequence is TGTGCCAGCTCACCACCAGCGGAGGATACGCAGTATTTT. The encoded protein is CASSPPAEDTQYF. The chain links TRBV18 to TRBJ2-3; the D gene is possibly TRBD2 (5 bases). V shed 0 bases and J shed 6 bases, with 7 bases lying between them. This CDR3 is built from 13 residues. Germline lookup yields CDR1 KGHSH and CDR2 LQKENI.

This chain connects TRBV19 to TRBJ1-5; 7 bases line up with TRBD1. This CDR3 has 15 residues. The J segment lost 1 base and the V segment lost 6 bases, leaving 6 bases of the junction unmatched. Looked up from germline, CDR1 is LNHDA and CDR2 is SQIVND (reference sequence). CDR3 loop: CASSSTGPSNQPQHF. CDR3 coding DNA: TGTGCCAGTAGCTCGACAGGGCCCAGCAATCAGCCCCAGCATTTT.

This clone has more than one count but fewer than ten. This rearrangement joins TRBV4-1 to TRBJ2-7; TRBD2 might be the D (5 bases). Germline CDR1 MGHRA, CDR2 YSYEKL. CDR3 length: 13 residues. V gave up 4 bases and J gave up 3 bases, with 10 bases separating them. This CDR3 reads CASSLSTNYEQYF. The CDR3 DNA sequence: TGCGCCAGCAGCCTCTCGACTAACTACGAGCAGTACTTC.